This T cell receptor (beta chain) was found in a study of regulatory T cells in long-lasting Graves disease. Relying on iRepertoire HTBI primers and Arm-PCR of CDR3 regions, the team built TCR beta libraries. TCRdb re-called the multiplex PCR reads through MiXCR, storing one row per CDR3 protein. The table records some 450,000 distinct CDR3 sequences, about 20% of them present only once. This clonotype occurred a few times. The CDR3 sequence is 16 residues long. The V gene's germline CDR1 is PRHDT and CDR2 FYEKMQ (reference sequence). J lost 9 bases, V lost 0 bases, and 12 bases had no gene match. Time point meaning: persistent/refractory GD, antithyroid drugs over 5 years with positive TRAb. PBMC RNA was the source of the TCR library.

This sequence joins TRBV13 and TRBJ1-1; 8 bases fit TRBD1. The sequences come from peripheral blood mononuclear cells (PBMCs), collected when the disease was refractory, from a patient treated with antithyroid drugs. This clonotype originated in a female donor with Graves disease. The CDR3 DNA reads as TGTGCCAGCAGCTTAGGCCTTGGGACAGGTGGAGGTCAAGCTTTCTTT. Translated: CASSLGLGTGGGQAFF. The full variable domain, with the rest looked up from reference TRBV13 and TRBJ1-1, is AAGVIQSPRHLIKEKRETATLKCYPIPRHDTVYWYQQGPGQDPQFLISFYEKMQSDKGSIPDRFSAQQFSDYHSELNMSSLELGDSALYFCASSLGLGTGGGQAFFGQGTRLTVV.